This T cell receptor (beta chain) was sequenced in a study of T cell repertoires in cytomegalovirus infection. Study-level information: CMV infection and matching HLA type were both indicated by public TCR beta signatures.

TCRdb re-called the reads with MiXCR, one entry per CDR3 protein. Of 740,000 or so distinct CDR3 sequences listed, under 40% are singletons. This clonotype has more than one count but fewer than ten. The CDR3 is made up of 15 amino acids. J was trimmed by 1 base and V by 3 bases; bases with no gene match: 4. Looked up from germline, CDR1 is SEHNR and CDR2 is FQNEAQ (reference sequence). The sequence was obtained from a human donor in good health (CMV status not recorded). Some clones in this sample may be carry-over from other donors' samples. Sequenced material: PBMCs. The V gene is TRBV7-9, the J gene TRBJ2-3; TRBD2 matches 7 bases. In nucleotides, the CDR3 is TGTGCCAGCAGCTTCACTAGCGTGGGCACAGATACGCAGTATTTT. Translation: CASSFTSVGTDTQYF.